A selection of T cell receptor beta chains follows, all from one sample in a study of OX40 agonist ivuxolimab in advanced cancers. Sequencing used immunoSEQ multiplex PCR; TCRdb keeps in-frame clones, though not all of them. The top ten hold about 0.34% of the sample, which has tens of thousands of clones, over 80% seen once. The material sequenced was CD4+ or CD8+ T cells sorted from blood, taken in a trial of the OX40 agonist ivuxolimab. These receptors originate from an adult with an advanced solid tumor such as melanoma, head and neck, liver or kidney cancer. Each CDR3 is given with its conserved first and last residue. D genes are given only for firm matches. Size is stated for part of the rows, as once, few or many counts, or as a class when the clone is expanded.

d_call,clone_size,v_call,j_call,cdr3_aa,cdr3_nt
TRBD2,.,TRBV6-4,TRBJ2-7,CAIRPIAGGPVEQYF,TGTGCCATTCGTCCTATAGCGGGAGGGCCGGTCGAGCAGTACTTC
.,.,TRBV2,TRBJ2-3,CASSEKSATDTQYF,TGTGCCAGCAGTGAAAAAAGCGCAACAGATACGCAGTATTTT
.,.,TRBV7-8,TRBJ2-7,CASSFTRLYEQYF,TGTGCCAGCAGCTTTACTAGACTCTACGAGCAGTACTTC
TRBD2,.,TRBV5-4,TRBJ2-7,CASSTRLAGGIPYEQYF,TGTGCCAGCAGCACTAGACTAGCGGGAGGTATCCCCTACGAGCAGTACTTC
TRBD2,.,TRBV7-8,TRBJ2-2,CASSLAMMRESDTGELFF,TGTGCCAGCAGCTTAGCGATGATGCGGGAGTCTGACACCGGGGAGCTGTTTTTT
TRBD1,.,TRBV5-1,TRBJ1-4,CASSFGTGNEKLFF,TGCGCCAGCAGCTTCGGGACAGGGAATGAAAAACTGTTTTTT
.,.,TRBV25-1,TRBJ1-4,CASSGGLSEKLFF,TGTGCCAGCAGTGGAGGTTTGAGTGAAAAACTGTTTTTT
TRBD2,.,TRBV19,TRBJ2-3,CASSIDGTTGTDTQYF,TGTGCCAGTAGTATAGACGGGACTACCGGCACAGATACGCAGTATTTT
.,once,TRBV7-2,TRBJ2-5,CASSYSPYSVSETQYF,TGTGCCAGCAGCTATTCCCCCTACAGCGTTTCAGAGACCCAGTACTTC
TRBD1,.,TRBV25-1,TRBJ1-2,CASRRQGGSGYTF,TGTGCCAGCAGAAGACAGGGAGGTTCCGGCTACACCTTC
TRBD1,.,TRBV9,TRBJ1-2,CASSEPGQGTYGYTF,TGTGCCAGCAGCGAGCCGGGACAGGGGACCTATGGCTACACCTTC
.,.,TRBV5-1,TRBJ2-6,CASSPPQSGKPPGANVLTF,TGCGCCAGCAGCCCCCCACAGTCTGGCAAACCACCTGGGGCCAACGTCCTGACTTTC
.,.,TRBV19,TRBJ2-7,CASSIRPTYEQYF,TGTGCCAGTAGTATCCGGCCAACCTACGAGCAGTACTTC
.,.,TRBV6-1,TRBJ2-3,CASLRGAATDTQYF,TGTGCCAGTCTACGGGGGGCCGCCACAGATACGCAGTATTTT
.,.,TRBV28,TRBJ1-1,CATTGQGWTEAFF,TGTGCCACCACGGGGCAGGGGTGGACTGAAGCTTTCTTT
TRBD1,.,TRBV19,TRBJ2-3,CASSISPTGAYTDTQYF,TGTGCCAGTAGTATTTCCCCCACAGGGGCTTACACAGATACGCAGTATTTT
.,.,TRBV19,TRBJ1-4,CASGRDTPTNEKLFF,TGTGCCAGCGGTCGAGACACGCCAACTAATGAAAAACTGTTTTTT
.,.,TRBV14,TRBJ2-7,CASSPYTPSYEQYF,TGTGCCAGCAGCCCTTATACCCCCTCCTACGAGCAGTACTTC
.,.,TRBV28,TRBJ1-1,CASRFITEAFF,TGTGCCAGCAGATTCATCACTGAAGCTTTCTTT
TRBD2,.,TRBV7-2,TRBJ2-1,CASSLEGTSVYNEQFF,TGTGCCAGCAGCTTAGAAGGGACTAGCGTTTACAATGAGCAGTTCTTC
.,.,TRBV2,TRBJ2-1,CASEENSYNEQFF,TGTGCCAGCGAAGAAAACTCCTACAATGAGCAGTTCTTC
.,.,TRBV11-3,TRBJ1-4,CASSLGRTGNEKLFF,TGTGCCAGCAGCTTAGGTCGGACGGGAAATGAAAAACTGTTTTTT
.,.,TRBV5-1,TRBJ2-7,CASSLESSGSYEQYF,TGCGCCAGCAGCTTGGAGAGTAGCGGTTCCTACGAGCAGTACTTC
.,.,TRBV2,TRBJ1-2,CASSVDSYGYTF,TGTGCCAGCAGTGTCGACAGCTATGGCTACACCTTC
.,.,TRBV6-5,TRBJ1-4,CASRGQGLGEKLFF,TGTGCCAGCAGGGGTCAGGGCCTTGGTGAAAAACTGTTTTTT
.,.,TRBV2,TRBJ1-2,CASRRLAEGYTF,TGTGCCAGCAGACGACTGGCGGAAGGCTACACCTTC
TRBD2,.,TRBV27,TRBJ2-2,CASSPPGLAGGTGELFF,TGTGCCAGCAGTCCCCCGGGACTAGCGGGAGGGACCGGGGAGCTGTTTTTT
.,once,TRBV27,TRBJ1-4,CASSLVPQGKLFF,TGTGCCAGCAGTTTAGTCCCTCAGGGAAAACTGTTTTTT
TRBD2,.,TRBV5-1,TRBJ2-7,CASSPIGGERDEQYF,TGCGCCAGCAGTCCCATCGGGGGGGAACGTGACGAGCAGTACTTC
.,.,TRBV7-6,TRBJ2-7,CASSLSGYEQYF,TGTGCCAGCAGCTTAAGCGGCTACGAGCAGTACTTC
.,.,TRBV27,TRBJ2-5,CASRPTGGGTQYF,TGTGCCAGCAGGCCCACAGGGGGGGGGACCCAGTACTTC
.,.,TRBV5-4,TRBJ2-3,CASSLGGVSTDTQYF,TGTGCCAGCAGCTTGGGCGGGGTGAGCACAGATACGCAGTATTTT
.,.,TRBV29-1,TRBJ1-2,CSVESVDRRYGYTF,TGCAGCGTTGAAAGTGTTGACAGGAGATATGGCTACACCTTC
TRBD2,.,TRBV19,TRBJ2-1,CASKGLAPANEQFF,TGTGCCAGCAAGGGACTAGCTCCGGCCAATGAGCAGTTCTTC
.,.,TRBV7-9,TRBJ2-7,CASSFLTGPYEQYF,TGTGCCAGCAGCTTCCTGACAGGACCCTACGAGCAGTACTTC
TRBD1,once,TRBV6-4,TRBJ2-3,CASSPGQGHVDTQYF,TGTGCCAGCAGTCCGGGACAGGGACATGTAGATACGCAGTATTTT
.,once,TRBV5-1,TRBJ2-3,CASSDRDGTDTQYF,TGCGCCAGCAGCGACCGGGACGGCACAGATACGCAGTATTTT
.,.,TRBV5-6,TRBJ1-5,CASSLFQINQPQHF,TGTGCCAGCAGCTTGTTTCAGATCAATCAGCCCCAGCATTTT
.,.,TRBV7-2,TRBJ1-5,CASSLGVGNNQPQHF,TGTGCCAGCAGCTTAGGTGTAGGGAACAATCAGCCCCAGCATTTT
TRBD1,.,TRBV5-1,TRBJ1-2,CASSGDRGLGYTF,TGCGCCAGCAGCGGCGACAGGGGCCTTGGCTACACCTTC